This TCR beta chain originates from a study of cytomegalovirus exposure and HLA in healthy donors. Findings of the study overall: Earlier findings revealed that most TCR beta V segments proved productive either about 87% or about 30% of the time. TRBV6-2, TRBV6-3 and some other V segments were unresolvable in 87-base-pair reads. CMV serostatus stood as the only immune exposure information on hand.

Regarding this clone: Its antigen is still unknown.

CDR1 is SGDLS, CDR2 YYNGEE, per germline. Between the trimmed V and J ends, which lost 3 bases and 4 bases, there was a span of 10 bases. CDR3 length equals 13 residues. The PCR used 60 Vbeta and 13 Jbeta primers. The method was immunoSEQ multiplex PCR; TCRdb's version includes in-frame clones alone and lacks a portion of them. The repertoire holds 95,000 to 100,000 clones, with approximately 72% as singletons. J is TRBJ2-5 and V is TRBV9; a possible D gene is TRBD2 (5 bases). Specimen: PBMCs. This TCR was recovered from a woman in her thirties or forties in good health and CMV-seronegative. The CDR3 DNA follows: TGTGCCAGCAGCGCTCAGGCGGGAGAGACCCAGTACTTC. It yields the protein CASSAQAGETQYF.